This T cell receptor beta chain emerged from a study of vaccination and CD4 T cells after COVID-19. As regards this clonotype: Its antigen is not identified.

The Oncomine TCR Beta short-read assay sequenced DNA from cultured CD4+ T cells. TCRdb reprocessed the PCR reads with MiXCR, giving one entry per CDR3 protein. The sample lists approximately 18,000 distinct CDR3 sequences, around 56% seen once, with more than 9.5% in the top ten. Treatment of the sample: approximately 10-day PBMC culture with coronavirus spike peptide pools or control peptides (ViraFEST assay). In the ViraFEST assay, peptide-pool expansion preceded TCR sequencing of expanded clonotypes. The receptor's source is a human donor who had recovered from COVID-19. Sequenced input: CD4+ T cells from blood, cultured in vitro.

The CDR3 DNA reads TGTGCCTGGCTTGGGACTTTAAACTATGGCTACACCTTC. Encoded protein: CAWLGTLNYGYTF. The chain combines TRBV30 with TRBJ1-2; TRBD1 might be the D (5 bases). V lost 5 bases to trimming and J lost 2 bases, with 12 bases between them. In germline, CDR1 is GTSNPN, CDR2 SVGIG (reference sequence). The CDR3 has 13 residues.